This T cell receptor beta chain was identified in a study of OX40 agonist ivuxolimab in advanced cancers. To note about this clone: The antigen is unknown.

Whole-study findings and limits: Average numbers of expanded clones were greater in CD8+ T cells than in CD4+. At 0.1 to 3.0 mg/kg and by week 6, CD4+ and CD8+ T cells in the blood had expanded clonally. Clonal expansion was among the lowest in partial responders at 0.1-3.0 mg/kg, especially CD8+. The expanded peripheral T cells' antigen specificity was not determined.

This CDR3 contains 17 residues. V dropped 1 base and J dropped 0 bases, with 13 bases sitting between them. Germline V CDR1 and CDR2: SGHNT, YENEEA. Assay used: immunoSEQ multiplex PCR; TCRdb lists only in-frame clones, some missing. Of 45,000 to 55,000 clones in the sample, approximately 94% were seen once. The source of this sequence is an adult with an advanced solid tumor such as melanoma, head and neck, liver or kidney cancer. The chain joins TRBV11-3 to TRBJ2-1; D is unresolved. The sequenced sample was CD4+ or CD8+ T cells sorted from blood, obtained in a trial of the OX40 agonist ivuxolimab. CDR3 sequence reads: CASSLGLALSSYNEQFF. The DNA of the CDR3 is TGTGCCAGCAGCTTAGGACTTGCGTTGAGCTCCTACAATGAGCAGTTCTTC.